This TCR beta chain was identified in a study of blood T cell repertoires in COVID-19. Per the germline V gene, CDR1 is SGHRS and CDR2 is YFSETQ. Trimming took off 5 bases at V and 3 bases at J, with 9 bases between the two ends. The CDR3 is 13 residues long. Repertoires were generated with immunoSEQ multiplex PCR, while TCRdb's copy carries only in-frame clones and drops some. The sample yields roughly 500,000 clones, around nine tenths seen once. Input material: PBMCs or T cells enriched from blood (not recorded which). This chain connects TRBV5-1 to TRBJ1-5, with D maybe TRBD1 (5 bases). The TCR sequence derives from a middle-aged woman who had recovered from COVID-19. DNA of the CDR3: TGCGCCAGCAGACAGGCCCTCAATCAGCCCCAGCATTTT. It codes for CASRQALNQPQHF.